In its sample, the clone carrying this T cell receptor beta chain was seen a few times. What it recognizes is unknown. Assay: immunoSEQ multiplex PCR; the TCRdb copy retains only in-frame clones and omits some. The table includes roughly 30,000 clones, less than 80% detected once. CDR1 and CDR2 from the germline V gene are SGHRS and YFSETQ. Trimming cost V 3 bases and J 1 base; bases outside gene matches: 2. The CDR3 loop spans 15 amino acids. Indicated time point: cycle 4 day 1 (C4D1), after five to seven weeks of nivolumab. Every single patient, without exception, relapsed after autologous stem cell transplantation, and brentuximab vedotin exposure varied. Purification of CD4+ T cells from thawed PBMCs was achieved by magnetic negative selection. Classification of best responses gave complete response, partial response or progressive disease. This record belongs to a study of PD-1 blockade in classical Hodgkin lymphoma. Study-wide results and limits: CD4+ TCR diversity, unlike CD8+, rose significantly by C4D1. According to reports, newly diagnosed patients had lower baseline TCR diversity than healthy donors, and relapsed/refractory patients had lower baseline TCR diversity still. Patients with a complete response exhibited baseline diversity comparable to newly diagnosed patients.

The chain recombines TRBV5-1 with TRBJ2-2; TRBD1 matches at 8 bases. The TCR sequence derives from a human donor with classical Hodgkin lymphoma. This specimen consisted of CD4+ T cells from blood, obtained before the fourth cycle of nivolumab. In DNA form, the CDR3 reads TGCGCCAGCAGCTCCGGGACAGGGAACACCGGGGAGCTGTTTTTT. It specifies CASSSGTGNTGELFF.